The 21 T cell receptor beta chains given below trace back to one sample, sequenced in a study of blood T cell repertoires in COVID-19. Here immunoSEQ multiplex PCR was the method, and the copy in TCRdb shows in-frame clones only, minus some. The profile shows more than 80,000 clones, under 90% of them singletons. The sequenced material came from peripheral blood. Every receptor here comes from a human donor with active COVID-19. The donor label of this sample is uncertain.

The rearrangement joins TRBV19 to TRBJ1-6, with D unresolved. The V end lost 9 bases, the J end lost 1 base, and 16 bases lay between the germline ends. CDR3 length: 16 residues. Germline V gene data show CDR1 as LNHDA and CDR2 as SQIVND (reference sequence). The CDR3 nucleotides are TGTGCCAGCAAAACTCAGGATCGGTCCTATAATTCACCCCTCCACTTT. It specifies CASKTQDRSYNSPLHF.

The chain is built from TRBV18 and TRBJ1-4; TRBD1 matches at 8 bases. Unmatched junction bases numbered 17, after V lost 6 bases and J lost 8 bases. Germline CDR1 is KGHSH and CDR2 is LQKENI. The length of the CDR3 is 17 residues. DNA of the CDR3: TGTGCCAGCTCTACGGGACAGGCGAACCCCGGCAGGGAAAAACTGTTTTTT. Protein sequence: CASSTGQANPGREKLFF.

The chain carries TRBV4-1 and TRBJ2-6; D is perhaps TRBD2 (6 bases). Germline loops: CDR1 MGHRA, CDR2 YSYEKL. Trimming took 0 bases from V and 2 from J, leaving 11 bases between them. The CDR3 extends over 17 amino acids. CDR3 loop: CASSQDTRTTGANVLTF. The CDR3 region has the DNA TGCGCCAGCAGCCAAGATACAAGGACTACTGGGGCCAACGTCCTGACTTTC.

The chain links TRBV15 to TRBJ1-4; 7 bases are a match to TRBD1. The germline V gene has CDR1 LNHNV and CDR2 YYDKDF (reference sequence). This CDR3 spans 16 amino acids. The trim removed 1 base at V and 6 bases at J, leaving 8 bases unmatched. CDR3 sequence: CATSRVRQTGYEKLFF. The DNA of the CDR3 is TGTGCCACCAGCAGAGTCCGACAGACAGGGTATGAAAAACTGTTTTTT.

The rearrangement links TRBV19 to TRBJ2-2; TRBD2 might be the D (6 bases). The CDR3 loop spans 15 amino acids. Trimming stripped 7 bases from V and 5 bases from J, with 17 bases between. In germline, CDR1 is LNHDA, CDR2 SQIVND (reference sequence). CDR3 region: CASNMMGGLTGELFF. The CDR3 DNA reads as TGTGCCAGTAATATGATGGGGGGTTTAACCGGGGAGCTGTTTTTT.

CDR3 residues: CASSFRGRQETQYF. As DNA, the CDR3 is TGTGCCAGCAGCTTCCGGGGTCGACAAGAGACCCAGTACTTC. This chain uses TRBV7-2 with TRBJ2-5, with D maybe TRBD2 (5 bases). This CDR3 contains 14 residues. V gave up 3 bases and J gave up 2 bases, with 10 bases separating them. CDR1 is SGHTA, CDR2 FQGNSA, per germline. The variable domain in full, with the rest retrieved from reference TRBV7-2 and TRBJ2-5, is GAGVSQSPSNKVTEKGKDVELRCDPISGHTALYWYRQSLGQGLEFLIYFQGNSAPDKSGLPSDRFSAERTGGSVSTLTIQRTQQEDSAVYLCASSFRGRQETQYFGPGTRLLVL.

The chain has TRBV5-1 and TRBJ2-7; D call uncertain. The CDR3 covers 13 residues. Germline CDR1 and CDR2: SGHRS and YFSETQ. V was pared by 4 bases and J by 2 bases, with 10 bases between. In DNA form, the CDR3 reads TGCGCCAGCAGCACAGCTCTCACCTACGAGCAGTACTTC. Its protein product is CASSTALTYEQYF.

The V gene is TRBV6-6, the J gene TRBJ1-2; possible D gene TRBD1, 5 bases. CDR1 is MNHNY, CDR2 SVGAGI, per germline (reference sequence). With 2 bases removed from V and 6 bases from J, the gap between germline ends came to 13 bases. This CDR3 is 14 amino acids long. In DNA, the CDR3 is TGTGCCAGCAGTTACCTCAGGGAAGGGGATGGCTACACCTTC. This gives the protein CASSYLREGDGYTF.

This chain connects TRBV7-2 to TRBJ2-7; D possibly corresponds to TRBD1 (7 bases). From germline, CDR1 is SGHTA and CDR2 FQGNSA. This CDR3 contains 14 residues. Deletions cut 5 bases from V and 6 bases from J, with 17 bases between. The CDR3 sequence: CASSLNRGGIEQYF. CDR3 in DNA: TGTGCCAGCAGCCTTAACAGGGGAGGTATCGAGCAGTACTTC.

A single count supports this clone. The rearrangement links TRBV5-4 to TRBJ2-7; 8 bases map to TRBD2. CDR1 and CDR2 from the germline V gene are SGHNT and YYREEE (reference sequence). With V trimmed by 4 bases and J by 5 bases, 8 bases remained unmatched. This CDR3 has 14 residues. CDR3 nucleotide sequence: TGTGCCAGCAGCGTTGCGGGGGGAGCCCACGAGCAGTACTTC. Translating gives CASSVAGGAHEQYF.

The genes are TRBV5-1 and TRBJ2-7; D call uncertain. In germline, CDR1 is SGHRS, CDR2 YFSETQ. This CDR3 has 12 amino acids. With 0 bases removed from V and 5 bases from J, the gap between germline ends came to 6 bases. CDR3 in DNA: TGCGCCAGCAGCTTGGATGGGCACGAGCAGTACTTC. Translating it yields CASSLDGHEQYF.

The V and J genes are TRBV4-3 and TRBJ2-5, with TRBD1 matching 10 bases. From germline, CDR1 is LGHNA and CDR2 YSLEER. The CDR3 has 19 residues. J gave up 5 bases and V 0 bases, and 15 bases lay outside the gene matches. This CDR3 is CASSQDAGTGASWGETQYF. CDR3 nucleotides: TGCGCCAGCAGCCAAGATGCCGGGACAGGGGCCTCTTGGGGGGAGACCCAGTACTTC.

The V call is TRBV18, the J call TRBJ1-2, with a weak D call TRBD1 (6 bases). The CDR3 length is 13 residues. CDR1 is KGHSH and CDR2 is LQKENI in the germline V gene. The V end was cut by 6 bases, the J end by 5 bases, with 13 bases between. The CDR3 is CASSEDRTYGYTF. The CDR3 coding sequence is TGTGCCAGCTCTGAGGACAGAACTTATGGCTACACCTTC.

The chain is built from TRBV5-1 and TRBJ2-7, with D perhaps matching TRBD1 (5 bases). The V end was cut by 4 bases, the J end by 3 bases, with 8 bases between. Germline CDR1 is SGHRS and CDR2 is YFSETQ. The CDR3 sequence is 12 residues long. The CDR3 loop is CASSPGIYEQYF. The CDR3, as DNA: TGCGCCAGCAGCCCAGGGATCTACGAGCAGTACTTC.

The rearrangement joins TRBV5-1 to TRBJ2-7; D may be TRBD1 (6 bases). The V and J ends lost 3 bases and 6 bases respectively, with 19 bases between them. Germline CDR1 SGHRS, CDR2 YFSETQ. This CDR3 comprises 15 residues. The CDR3 coding sequence is TGCGCCAGCAGCTCTGCCTATGACAGGTTCCGCGAGCAGTACTTC. This codes for CASSSAYDRFREQYF.

The chain links TRBV5-1 to TRBJ2-1; 12 bases match TRBD1. V shed 2 bases, J shed 7 bases, and the junction held 7 bases outside the gene matches. The CDR3 covers 16 residues. CDR1 is SGHRS, CDR2 YFSETQ, per germline. The DNA for the CDR3 is TGCGCCAGCAGCTTATTCCCGGGACAGGGGGCAAATGAGCAGTTCTTC. Translated: CASSLFPGQGANEQFF.

This clone was seen only a few times. The J gene is TRBJ1-6, the V gene TRBV5-1, with D tentatively TRBD1 (5 bases). V was shortened by 0 bases and J by 9 bases, with 16 bases between the two germline ends. Germline V gives CDR1 SGHRS, CDR2 YFSETQ. CDR3 length: 16 residues. The DNA for the CDR3 is TGCGCCAGCAGCTTGGAGGCAGGGCATATTGGTTCACCCCTCCACTTT. Translation: CASSLEAGHIGSPLHF.

The chain recombines TRBV18 with TRBJ2-1, with TRBD2 matching over 7 bases. V lost 4 bases, J lost 5 bases, and 5 bases stayed unmatched. Germline V gives CDR1 KGHSH, CDR2 LQKENI. The CDR3 has 14 amino acids. The CDR3 here is CASSRGGSHNEQFF. Here the CDR3 DNA reads TGTGCCAGCTCACGGGGGGGATCCCACAATGAGCAGTTCTTC.

The chain recombines TRBV16 with TRBJ2-1, with TRBD2 identical over 10 bases. Germline lookup yields CDR1 KGHSY and CDR2 FQNENV. V was clipped by 1 base and J by 5 bases; unmatched bases: 2. The CDR3 runs 15 residues. CDR3 amino acids: CASSQWTSGNNEQFF. CDR3 DNA: TGTGCCAGCAGCCAATGGACTAGCGGAAACAATGAGCAGTTCTTC.

The CDR3 here is CASSINRDYGYTF. The CDR3 DNA sequence: TGTGCCAGTAGTATCAACAGGGACTATGGCTACACCTTC. The chain couples TRBV19 to TRBJ1-2; a weak D match, TRBD1 (6 bases). Germline assignment: CDR1 LNHDA and CDR2 SQIVND (reference sequence). This CDR3 comprises 13 residues. V was pared by 3 bases and J by 3 bases, with 8 bases between. Using reference TRBV19 and TRBJ1-2 for the parts outside the CDR3, the full variable domain is DGGITQSPKYLFRKEGQNVTLSCEQNLNHDAMYWYRQDPGQGLRLIYYSQIVNDFQKGDIAEGYSVSREKKESFPLTVTSAQKNPTAFYLCASSINRDYGYTFGSGTRLTVV.

This chain connects TRBV7-9 to TRBJ2-1, with a possible D match to TRBD1 (6 bases). Between the trimmed V and J ends, which lost 7 bases and 4 bases, there was a span of 17 bases. Per germline, CDR1 SEHNR and CDR2 FQNEAQ (reference sequence). The CDR3 contains 15 residues. The CDR3 here is CASTTGTVPYNEQFF. DNA of the CDR3: TGTGCCAGCACAACAGGGACCGTTCCTTACAATGAGCAGTTCTTC.